This paragraph covers one T cell receptor beta chain sequence. Its antigen is currently unknown. This record belongs to a study of cytomegalovirus exposure and HLA in healthy donors. As for the study in general: A subsequent analysis reported that the 95 to 150 validation repertoires were produced on the same platform that had also been used for the roughly 700 first-cohort repertoires. Regarding the study as a whole: In the 100 to 150 validation repertoires, 94% of cluster scores exceeded 0, per a later analysis. CMV antigen specificity of a few CMV-associated chains was confirmed in vitro.

This table comes from immunoSEQ multiplex PCR, and its TCRdb copy is limited to in-frame clones, with some not included. This table has some 200,000 clones, around 82% appearing once. The donors were in the approximately 120-subject validation cohort; that cohort was separate from the 666-subject first cohort. V gave up 7 bases and J gave up 4 bases, with 13 bases separating them. Germline values: CDR1 MNHNS, CDR2 SASEGT. The CDR3 extends over 13 amino acids. The sequenced sample consisted of PBMCs. The genes are TRBV6-1 and TRBJ1-1, with D tentatively TRBD1 (5 bases). This receptor was taken from a young woman in good health and CMV-seropositive. CDR3 DNA sequence: TGTGCCAGCAATCGTGGGGGGGGCACTGAAGCTTTCTTT. Encoded protein: CASNRGGGTEAFF.